A selection of T cell receptor beta chains follows, all from one sample in a study of blood T cell repertoires in COVID-19. Sequenced by immunoSEQ multiplex PCR; TCRdb stores in-frame clones only, minus some. The table lists around 300,000 clones, approximately 86% of them singletons, with over 10% in the top ten. The sequenced sample consisted of peripheral blood. These receptors were obtained from a woman in her seventies with COVID-19, enrolled during active disease. The CDR3 runs from the conserved cysteine through the conserved F or W. The D gene is left open where the match is weak. Size is stated for part of the rows, as once, few or many counts, or as a class when the clone is expanded.

abundance,v_gene,d_gene,j_gene,len,CDR3nt,CDR3aa
.,TRBV7-2,TRBD2,TRBJ2-7,16,TGTGCCAGCAGCTGGACTAGCGGGGGGGCGGTCGGCGAGCAGTACTTC,CASSWTSGGAVGEQYF
.,TRBV3-1/TRBV3-2,.,TRBJ1-2,14,TGTGCCAGCAGCCAAACATGGGAGGGATATGGCTACACCTTC,CASSQTWEGYGYTF
.,TRBV5-1,.,TRBJ2-5,13,TGCGCCAGCAGCTTGGTAAGGGAGGAGACCCAGTACTTC,CASSLVREETQYF
.,TRBV7-9,TRBD1,TRBJ1-6,15,TGTGCCAGCAGCACCGGGACAGGGACTAATTCACCCCTCCACTTT,CASSTGTGTNSPLHF
.,TRBV7-3,TRBD1,TRBJ1-5,18,TGTGCCAGCAGCCCTATGGTAGGGCCAGGGGGTAGCAATCAGCCCCAGCATTTT,CASSPMVGPGGSNQPQHF
few,TRBV12-3/TRBV12-4,.,TRBJ1-5,12,TGTGCCAGCAGGGCAGGAAATCAGCCCCAGCATTTT,CASRAGNQPQHF
.,TRBV7-7,.,TRBJ2-1,15,TGTGCCAGCAGCTTGAGCGCTAGTCCTTACAATGAGCAGTTCTTC,CASSLSASPYNEQFF
.,TRBV19,.,TRBJ1-3,16,TGTGCCAGTTCCCTCCGGGAGGGAAGTTGGGGAAACACCATATATTTT,CASSLREGSWGNTIYF
.,TRBV5-6,.,TRBJ1-2,15,TGTGCCAGCAGCATGGGGGCAGGACTCCACTATGGCTACACCTTC,CASSMGAGLHYGYTF
.,TRBV15,.,TRBJ1-6,13,TGTGCCACCAGCCTCCCGGTCAATTCACCCCTCCACTTT,CATSLPVNSPLHF
.,TRBV9,TRBD2,TRBJ2-1,15,TGTGCCAGCAGCCGAACTAGCGGACCTTACAATGAGCAGTTCTTC,CASSRTSGPYNEQFF
.,TRBV4-1,.,TRBJ1-2,18,TGCGCCAGCAGCCAAGATAGAGGGGAGGCAAGGAGTTTCTATGGCTACACCTTC,CASSQDRGEARSFYGYTF
.,TRBV27,TRBD1,TRBJ1-2,14,TGTGCCAGCAGCTTGCTGGGGACAGGGTTTGGCTACACCTTC,CASSLLGTGFGYTF
.,TRBV18,.,TRBJ2-5,14,TGTGCCAGCTCCTTCCTAGGCCACGGTGAGACCCAGTACTTC,CASSFLGHGETQYF
few,TRBV6-1,TRBD1,TRBJ1-1,14,TGTGCCAGCAGTGAAGTGAGGACAGGGGTTGAAGCTTTCTTT,CASSEVRTGVEAFF
.,TRBV5-1,TRBD1,TRBJ2-5,15,TGCGCCAGCAGCTCCGATACAGGGGGCGGAGAGACCCAGTACTTC,CASSSDTGGGETQYF
.,TRBV24-1,.,TRBJ2-5,16,TGTGCCACCAGTGAAGTTTTGGGGGCGTTGGGGGAGACCCAGTACTTC,CATSEVLGALGETQYF
.,TRBV30,TRBD1,TRBJ1-4,13,TGTGCCTGGGGAGGACAGGGATATGAAAAACTGTTTTTT,CAWGGQGYEKLFF
.,TRBV24-1,TRBD1,TRBJ1-5,15,TGTGCCACCAGTGACTCGGACAGGGGCGGACAGCCCCAGCATTTT,CATSDSDRGGQPQHF
.,TRBV2,.,TRBJ1-6,15,TGTGCCAGCAGTGATTTGAGGACAGCTAATTCACCCCTCCACTTT,CASSDLRTANSPLHF
.,TRBV12-3/TRBV12-4,.,TRBJ1-3,13,TGTGCCAGCAGTTTAGCCGCTCGGGGCACCATATATTTT,CASSLAARGTIYF
.,TRBV12-5,.,TRBJ1-4,15,TGTGCTAGTGGTTTGGTACCGGGTGCTAATGAAAAACTGTTTTTT,CASGLVPGANEKLFF
.,TRBV2,.,TRBJ2-1,12,TGTGCCAGCAGGGTATCAGGCGATGAGCAGTTCTTC,CASRVSGDEQFF
.,TRBV5-1,TRBD2,TRBJ2-7,14,TGCGCCAGCAGCTTCGGCGGGGGGGTAGCCGAGCAGTACTTC,CASSFGGGVAEQYF
once,TRBV7-9,TRBD1,TRBJ1-4,14,TGTGCCAGCAGGAACGGACAGGTTAATGAAAAACTGTTTTTT,CASRNGQVNEKLFF
.,TRBV27,.,TRBJ1-3,15,TGTGCCAGCAGTTTAACTGGGCAGGGGGGAAACACCATATATTTT,CASSLTGQGGNTIYF
.,TRBV29-1,.,TRBJ1-2,11,TGCAGCGTTGAACAGGGCTGGGGCTACACCTTC,CSVEQGWGYTF
.,TRBV24-1,.,TRBJ1-2,17,TGTGCCACCAGTGAAACCCGGGGGGGGTTGGCTAACTATGGCTACACCTTC,CATSETRGGLANYGYTF
.,TRBV2,TRBD2,TRBJ2-1,16,TGTGCCAGCAGTGAAGCCAGACTAGCGGGGGGGGCTGAGCAGTTCTTC,CASSEARLAGGAEQFF
.,TRBV12-5,TRBD2,TRBJ2-1,16,TGTGCTAGTGGTTTGTGGCTAGCGGGGAGTAACAATGAGCAGTTCTTC,CASGLWLAGSNNEQFF
.,TRBV7-9,.,TRBJ1-5,14,TGTGCCAGCACCTCAGGGAATAGCAATCAGCCCCAGCATTTT,CASTSGNSNQPQHF
.,TRBV27,TRBD1,TRBJ1-2,15,TGTGCCAGCAGTTTAGTAGGACAGGGGGTCTATGGCTACACCTTC,CASSLVGQGVYGYTF
.,TRBV5-4,TRBD2,TRBJ2-3,18,TGTGCCAGCAGCGGGATGGTGGGGGGGAGTACTAGCACAGATACGCAGTATTTT,CASSGMVGGSTSTDTQYF
.,TRBV2,.,TRBJ1-5,12,TGTGCCAGCAGTGGGCGGAATCAGCCCCAGCATTTT,CASSGRNQPQHF
.,TRBV10-2,TRBD1,TRBJ1-3,20,TGCGCCAGCAGTGAAGGAGGGACAGGGCCCTCTCCTGACTCTGGAAACACCATATATTTT,CASSEGGTGPSPDSGNTIYF
few,TRBV18,TRBD1,TRBJ1-5,14,TGTGCCAGCTCAGGACAGGGTGGGGGTCAGCCCCAGCATTTT,CASSGQGGGQPQHF
.,TRBV27,.,TRBJ2-7,14,TGTGCCAGCAGTTTAGAAGACAGACCTTACGAGCAGTACTTC,CASSLEDRPYEQYF
.,TRBV18,.,TRBJ2-2,18,TGTGCCAGCTCACTACAATATCCCCCCAGGCCGAACACCGGGGAGCTGTTTTTT,CASSLQYPPRPNTGELFF
.,TRBV28,.,TRBJ1-6,15,TGTGCCAGCAGCCTGGGACATTCCTATAATTCACCCCTCCACTTT,CASSLGHSYNSPLHF
.,TRBV5-1,.,TRBJ2-3,15,TGCGCCAGCAGCTTGGGACAGCAATACACAGATACGCAGTATTTT,CASSLGQQYTDTQYF
once,TRBV3-1/TRBV3-2,TRBD2,TRBJ2-1,17,TGTGCCAGCAGCCAAAGGCCGGGACTAGCGGGGGGGCCAGGGCAGTTCTTC,CASSQRPGLAGGPGQFF
once,TRBV18,.,TRBJ2-5,14,TGTGCCAGCTCACCACCCTTTGAGCGAGAGACCCAGTACTTC,CASSPPFERETQYF
.,TRBV14,TRBD1,TRBJ2-2,15,TGTGCCAGCAGCCAAGTCACAGGGGACACCGGGGAGCTGTTTTTT,CASSQVTGDTGELFF
.,TRBV6-1,TRBD2,TRBJ2-1,17,TGTGCCAGCAGTGAAGGGACTAGCGGGTTTTCCTACAATGAGCAGTTCTTC,CASSEGTSGFSYNEQFF
.,TRBV28,TRBD1,TRBJ2-7,17,TGTGCCAGCACCCAAAAAGGTTTGGGACAGGGGATGTACGAGCAGTACTTC,CASTQKGLGQGMYEQYF
.,TRBV5-6,.,TRBJ1-5,15,TGTGCCAGCAGCTTGGACGGGAACAACAATCAGCCCCAGCATTTT,CASSLDGNNNQPQHF
.,TRBV29-1,.,TRBJ2-5,13,TGCAGCGCCGGGCAGAACCAGCGGGAGACCCAGTACTTC,CSAGQNQRETQYF
.,TRBV28,TRBD1,TRBJ1-2,15,TGTGCCAGCAGTTTAGGGGACAGGAGGGTAGGTGGCTACACCTTC,CASSLGDRRVGGYTF